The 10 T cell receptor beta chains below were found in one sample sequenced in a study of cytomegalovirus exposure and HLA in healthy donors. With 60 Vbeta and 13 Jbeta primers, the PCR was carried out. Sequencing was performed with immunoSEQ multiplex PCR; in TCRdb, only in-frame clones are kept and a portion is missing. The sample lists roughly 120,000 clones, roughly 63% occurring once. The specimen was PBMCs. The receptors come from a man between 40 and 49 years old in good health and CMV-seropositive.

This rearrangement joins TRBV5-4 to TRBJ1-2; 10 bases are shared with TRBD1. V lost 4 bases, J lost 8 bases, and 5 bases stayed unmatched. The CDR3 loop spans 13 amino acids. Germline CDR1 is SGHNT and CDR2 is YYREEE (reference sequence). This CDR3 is CASSGTGERGYTF. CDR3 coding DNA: TGTGCCAGCAGCGGGACAGGGGAAAGGGGCTACACCTTC.

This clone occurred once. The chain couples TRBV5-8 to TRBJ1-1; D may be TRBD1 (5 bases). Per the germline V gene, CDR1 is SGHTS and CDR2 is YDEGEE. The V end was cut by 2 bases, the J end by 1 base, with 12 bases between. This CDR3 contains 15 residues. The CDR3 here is CASSFARGGNTEAFF. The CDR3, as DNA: TGTGCCAGCAGCTTCGCCCGGGGGGGGAACACTGAAGCTTTCTTT.

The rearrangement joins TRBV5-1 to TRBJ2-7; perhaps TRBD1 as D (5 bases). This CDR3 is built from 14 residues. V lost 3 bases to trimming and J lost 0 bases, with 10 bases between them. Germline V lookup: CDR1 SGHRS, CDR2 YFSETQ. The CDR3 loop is CASSWTPSSYEQYF. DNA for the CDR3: TGCGCCAGCAGCTGGACACCGAGCTCCTACGAGCAGTACTTC.

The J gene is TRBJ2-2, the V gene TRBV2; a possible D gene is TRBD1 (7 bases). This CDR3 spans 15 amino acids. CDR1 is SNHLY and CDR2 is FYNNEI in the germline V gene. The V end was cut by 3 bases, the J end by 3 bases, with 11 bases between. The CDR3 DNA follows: TGTGCCAGCAGTGAGACAGGGACTCACACCGGGGAGCTGTTTTTT. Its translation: CASSETGTHTGELFF.

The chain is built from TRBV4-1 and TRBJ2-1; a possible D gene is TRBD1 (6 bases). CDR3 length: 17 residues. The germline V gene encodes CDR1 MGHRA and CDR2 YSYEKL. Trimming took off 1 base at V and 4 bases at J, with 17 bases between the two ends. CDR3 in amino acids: CASSQVVVGDTYNEQFF. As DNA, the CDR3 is TGCGCCAGCAGCCAAGTAGTGGTCGGGGACACGTACAATGAGCAGTTCTTC.

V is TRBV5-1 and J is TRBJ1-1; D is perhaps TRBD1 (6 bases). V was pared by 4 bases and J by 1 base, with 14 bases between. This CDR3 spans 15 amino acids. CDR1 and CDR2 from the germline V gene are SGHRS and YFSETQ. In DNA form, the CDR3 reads TGCGCCAGCAGCCCGAACAGGGACCCGAACACTGAAGCTTTCTTT. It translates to CASSPNRDPNTEAFF.

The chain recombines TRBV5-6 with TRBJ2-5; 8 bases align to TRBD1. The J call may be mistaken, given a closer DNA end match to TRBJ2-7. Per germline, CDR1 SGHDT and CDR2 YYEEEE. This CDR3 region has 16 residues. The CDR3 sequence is CASSLGTGKFAYEQYF. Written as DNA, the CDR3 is TGTGCCAGCAGCTTGGGGACAGGGAAGTTCGCCTACGAGCAGTACTTC.

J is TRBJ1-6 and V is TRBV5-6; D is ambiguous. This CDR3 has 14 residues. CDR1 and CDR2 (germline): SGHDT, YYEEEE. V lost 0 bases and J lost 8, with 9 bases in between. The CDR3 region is CASSLAITDSPLHF. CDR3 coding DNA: TGTGCCAGCAGCTTGGCTATTACGGATTCACCCCTCCACTTT. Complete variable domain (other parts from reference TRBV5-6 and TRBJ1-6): DAGVTQSPTHLIKTRGQQVTLRCSPKSGHDTVSWYQQALGQGPQFIFQYYEEEERQRGNFPDRFSGHQFPNYSSELNVNALLLGDSALYLCASSLAITDSPLHFGNGTRLTVT.

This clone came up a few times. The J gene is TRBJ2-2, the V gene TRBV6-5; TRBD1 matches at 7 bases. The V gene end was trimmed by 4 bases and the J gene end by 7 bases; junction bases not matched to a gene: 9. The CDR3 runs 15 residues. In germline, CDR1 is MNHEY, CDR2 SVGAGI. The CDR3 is CASSWLTGLGGELFF. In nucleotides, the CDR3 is TGTGCCAGCAGTTGGTTGACAGGGCTCGGCGGGGAGCTGTTTTTT.

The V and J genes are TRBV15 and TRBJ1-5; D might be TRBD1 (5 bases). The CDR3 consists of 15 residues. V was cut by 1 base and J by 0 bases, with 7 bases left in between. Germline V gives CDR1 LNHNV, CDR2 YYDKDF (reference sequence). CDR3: CATSRGTYSNQPQHF. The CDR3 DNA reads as TGTGCCACCAGCAGAGGGACATATAGCAATCAGCCCCAGCATTTT.